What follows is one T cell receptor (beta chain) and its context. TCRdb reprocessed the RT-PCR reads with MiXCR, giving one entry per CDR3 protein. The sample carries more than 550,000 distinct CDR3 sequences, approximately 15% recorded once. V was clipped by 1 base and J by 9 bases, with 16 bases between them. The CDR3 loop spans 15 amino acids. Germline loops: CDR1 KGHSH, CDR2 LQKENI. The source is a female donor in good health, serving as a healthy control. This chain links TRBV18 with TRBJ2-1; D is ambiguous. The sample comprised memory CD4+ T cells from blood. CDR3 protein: CASSPQDLLMSEQFF. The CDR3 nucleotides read TGTGCCAGCTCACCACAGGACCTCCTGATGAGTGAGCAGTTCTTC.